This TCR beta chain stems from a study of blood T cell repertoires in COVID-19. Profiled with immunoSEQ multiplex PCR; TCRdb holds only in-frame clones, not every one. The table includes 130,000 or so clones, about 79% detected once. The clonotype originates from a woman of 80 years or more with acute or convalescent COVID-19. Source material: peripheral blood.

The CDR3, as DNA: TGCGCCAGCAGCCAGGGGAGCGGCCAGCCCCAGCATTTT. Translating gives CASSQGSGQPQHF. The genes are TRBV10-1 and TRBJ1-5; tentative D call: TRBD1 (6 bases). CDR3 length: 13 residues. Trimming pared 6 bases from V and 7 bases from J, leaving 13 bases between. The germline CDR1 and CDR2 sequences are WNHNN and SYGVQD (reference sequence).